A selection of T cell receptor beta chains follows, all from one sample in a study of beta chain features in type 1 diabetes. Some clones are missing from TCRdb's copy, which holds only in-frame ones; the method was immunoSEQ multiplex PCR. The top ten hold under 0.02% of the sample, which has 300,000 to 450,000 clones, roughly 12% seen once. The sequenced sample consisted of naive CD4+ T cells from blood. The source is a man younger than 35 in good health. Each CDR3 is given with its conserved first and last residue. The order of the fields is J gene, clone size, V gene, D gene, CDR3 protein, CDR3 DNA. A D gene is named only where the DNA matches it firmly. Size values are once, few and many counts, or a class for expanded clones, and some rows have none.

>TRBJ2-5|NA|TRBV19|TRBD1
CASRGQGALETQYF
TGTGCCAGTAGGGGACAGGGAGCCTTGGAGACCCAGTACTTC
>TRBJ1-2|many|TRBV7-9|NA
CASSSTYGYTF
TGTGCCAGCAGCTCTACGTATGGCTACACCTTC
>TRBJ1-3|few|TRBV9|NA
CASSVAGVGGNTIYF
TGTGCCAGCAGCGTAGCAGGGGTTGGTGGAAACACCATATATTTT
>TRBJ2-1|few|TRBV29-1|NA
CSVLGGGMYNEQFF
TGCAGCGTCCTTGGGGGAGGCATGTACAATGAGCAGTTCTTC
>TRBJ1-3|NA|TRBV9|NA
CASSVFSGSGNTIYF
TGTGCCAGCAGCGTATTCTCCGGCTCTGGAAACACCATATATTTT
>TRBJ2-7|NA|TRBV30|TRBD1
CACGQGAYEQYF
TGTGCCTGTGGACAGGGAGCGTACGAGCAGTACTTC
>TRBJ2-3|NA|TRBV28|TRBD2
CASLAGGGTDTQYF
TGTGCCAGCCTAGCGGGAGGGGGCACAGATACGCAGTATTTT
>TRBJ2-7|NA|TRBV4-1|TRBD2
CASSQRALAGGYEQYF
TGCGCCAGCAGCCAAAGGGCCCTAGCGGGAGGATACGAGCAGTACTTC
>TRBJ2-3|few|TRBV30|NA
CAWNFRTLATQYF
TGTGCCTGGAATTTTCGGACACTCGCCACGCAGTATTTT
>TRBJ2-3|NA|TRBV19|NA
CASSGRRDIDTQYF
TGTGCCAGTAGTGGTCGCAGGGATATAGATACGCAGTATTTT
>TRBJ2-7|NA|TRBV20-1|TRBD2
CSAFGGSEQYF
TGCAGTGCTTTCGGCGGGAGCGAGCAGTACTTC
>TRBJ2-2|NA|TRBV5-4|TRBD1
CASSSGQGGRRELFF
TGTGCCAGCAGCTCGGGACAGGGGGGGAGGCGGGAGCTGTTTTTT
>TRBJ2-1|NA|TRBV7-3|TRBD2
CASSSTGTRYNEQFF
TGTGCCAGCAGCTCCACCGGGACTAGGTACAATGAGCAGTTCTTC
>TRBJ1-2|NA|TRBV7-3|TRBD1
CASRPEGAGGYTF
TGTGCCAGCCGGCCAGAGGGGGCAGGTGGCTACACCTTC
>TRBJ2-3|NA|TRBV30|TRBD2
CAWRPGLVADTQYF
TGTGCCTGGAGGCCGGGACTAGTGGCAGATACGCAGTATTTT
>TRBJ2-5|few|TRBV7-9|TRBD1
CASSSTWTGETQYF
TGTGCCAGCAGCTCTACATGGACAGGCGAGACCCAGTACTTC
>TRBJ2-3|NA|TRBV7-9|NA
CASSPLGGWDTQYF
TGTGCCAGCAGCCCCCTCGGCGGGTGGGATACGCAGTATTTT
>TRBJ1-1|few|TRBV9|NA
CASSVAGRSNTEAFF
TGTGCCAGCAGCGTAGCAGGCAGATCAAACACTGAAGCTTTCTTT
>TRBJ1-5|few|TRBV4-2|TRBD1
CASSQDRTGDQPQHF
TGTGCCAGCAGCCAAGATCGGACAGGGGATCAGCCCCAGCATTTT
>TRBJ2-7|NA|TRBV28|NA
CASSSGQNYEQYF
TGTGCCAGCAGTTCAGGACAAAACTACGAGCAGTACTTC
>TRBJ1-5|NA|TRBV6-6|NA
CASSRQANQPQHF
TGTGCCAGCAGCCGACAGGCTAATCAGCCCCAGCATTTT
>TRBJ2-5|NA|TRBV29-1|NA
CSVERFQAPQETQYF
TGCAGCGTTGAAAGGTTCCAGGCCCCACAAGAGACCCAGTACTTC
>TRBJ2-3|few|TRBV5-1|NA
CASSLVKGVTDTQYF
TGCGCCAGCAGCTTGGTCAAGGGGGTCACAGATACGCAGTATTTT
>TRBJ2-5|NA|TRBV7-2|TRBD1
CASSPGTGTETQYF
TGTGCCAGCAGCCCTGGGACAGGGACGGAGACCCAGTACTTC
>TRBJ2-7|NA|TRBV27|TRBD1
CASSRTGRSYEQYF
TGTGCCAGCAGTAGGACAGGGAGGTCCTACGAGCAGTACTTC
>TRBJ2-1|NA|TRBV9|TRBD2
CASSVLTSGTYNEQFF
TGTGCCAGCAGCGTCTTAACTAGCGGAACCTACAATGAGCAGTTCTTC
>TRBJ2-3|few|TRBV29-1|NA
CSVDVLDTDTQYF
TGCAGCGTTGATGTATTAGACACAGATACGCAGTATTTT
>TRBJ2-7|NA|TRBV7-9|NA
CASSLDGGPYEQYF
TGTGCCAGCAGCTTAGACGGGGGGCCCTACGAGCAGTACTTC
>TRBJ2-5|NA|TRBV7-2|NA
CASSRQETQYF
TGTGCCAGCAGCCGTCAAGAGACCCAGTACTTC
>TRBJ2-7|few|TRBV7-2|TRBD1
CASSLGGTGGYEQYF
TGTGCCAGCAGCTTAGGAGGCACAGGGGGCTACGAGCAGTACTTC
>TRBJ2-3|few|TRBV7-3|NA
CASSLQGFVGSTDTQYF
TGTGCCAGCAGCCTTCAGGGGTTTGTTGGTAGCACAGATACGCAGTATTTT
>TRBJ2-3|few|TRBV7-2|TRBD2
CASSLVGLAGDLTDTQYF
TGTGCCAGCAGCTTAGTCGGGCTAGCGGGGGATCTCACAGATACGCAGTATTTT
>TRBJ1-2|few|TRBV20-1|TRBD1
CSARDRGGYTF
TGCAGTGCGAGGGACAGAGGTGGCTACACCTTC
>TRBJ1-5|NA|TRBV2|TRBD1
CASSGQGYSNQPQHF
TGTGCCAGCAGTGGACAGGGATATAGCAATCAGCCCCAGCATTTT
>TRBJ2-1|few|TRBV6-1|NA
CASKETGIYNEQFF
TGTGCCAGCAAGGAAACAGGTATATACAATGAGCAGTTCTTC
>TRBJ1-4|NA|TRBV4-2|TRBD1
CASSQQTGGREKLFF
TGTGCCAGCAGCCAGCAAACAGGGGGCCGCGAAAAACTGTTTTTT